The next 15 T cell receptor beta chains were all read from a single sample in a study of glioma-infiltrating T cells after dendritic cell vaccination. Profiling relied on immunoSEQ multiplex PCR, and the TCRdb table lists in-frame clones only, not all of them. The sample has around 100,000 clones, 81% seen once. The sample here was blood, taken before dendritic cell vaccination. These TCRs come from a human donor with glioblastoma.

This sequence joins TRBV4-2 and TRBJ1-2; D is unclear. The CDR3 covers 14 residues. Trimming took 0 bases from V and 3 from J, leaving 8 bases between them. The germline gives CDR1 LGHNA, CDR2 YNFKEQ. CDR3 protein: CASSQDVVDYGYTF. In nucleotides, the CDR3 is TGTGCCAGCAGCCAAGATGTCGTTGACTATGGCTACACCTTC.

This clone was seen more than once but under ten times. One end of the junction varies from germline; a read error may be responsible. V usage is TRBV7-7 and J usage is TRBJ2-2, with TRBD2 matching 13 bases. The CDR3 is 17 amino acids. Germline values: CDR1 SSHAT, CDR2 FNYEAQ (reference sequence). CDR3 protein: CASSSTSGGSNTGELFF. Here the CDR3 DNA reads TGTGCTAGCAGCTCGACTAGCGGGGGGTCGAACACCGGGGAGCTGTTTTTT.

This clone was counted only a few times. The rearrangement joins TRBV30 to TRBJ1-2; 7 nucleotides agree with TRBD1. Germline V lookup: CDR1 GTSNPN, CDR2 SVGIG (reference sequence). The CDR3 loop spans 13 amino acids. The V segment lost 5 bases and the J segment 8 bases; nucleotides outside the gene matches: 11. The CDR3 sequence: CAWALKGARGYTF. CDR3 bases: TGTGCCTGGGCTTTAAAGGGGGCGAGGGGCTACACCTTC.

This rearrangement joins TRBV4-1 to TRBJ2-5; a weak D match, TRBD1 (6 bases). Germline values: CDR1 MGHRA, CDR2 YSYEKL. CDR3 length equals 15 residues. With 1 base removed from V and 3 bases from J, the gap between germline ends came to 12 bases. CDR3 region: CASSQAKAGEETQYF. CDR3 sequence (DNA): TGCGCCAGCAGCCAAGCTAAGGCAGGGGAAGAGACCCAGTACTTC.

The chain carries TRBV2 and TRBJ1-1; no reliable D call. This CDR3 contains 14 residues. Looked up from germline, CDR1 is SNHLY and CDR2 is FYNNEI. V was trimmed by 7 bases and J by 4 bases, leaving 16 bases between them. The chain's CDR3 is CASTDSGLPTEAFF. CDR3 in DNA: TGTGCCAGCACCGATTCCGGGTTGCCCACTGAAGCTTTCTTT.

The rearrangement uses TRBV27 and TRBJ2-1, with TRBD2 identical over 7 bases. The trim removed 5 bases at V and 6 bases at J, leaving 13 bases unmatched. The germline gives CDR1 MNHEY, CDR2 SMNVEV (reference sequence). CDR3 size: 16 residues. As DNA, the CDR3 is TGTGCCAGCAGTATAAGGACTAGGGCCGGACCCAATGAGCAGTTCTTC. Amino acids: CASSIRTRAGPNEQFF.

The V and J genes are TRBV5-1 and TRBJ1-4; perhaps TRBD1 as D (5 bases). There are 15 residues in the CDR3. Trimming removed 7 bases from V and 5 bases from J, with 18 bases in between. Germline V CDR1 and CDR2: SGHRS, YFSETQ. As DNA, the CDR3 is TGCGCCAGCGGCCAAGGGGCAGGAATAAATGAAAAACTGTTTTTT. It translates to CASGQGAGINEKLFF.

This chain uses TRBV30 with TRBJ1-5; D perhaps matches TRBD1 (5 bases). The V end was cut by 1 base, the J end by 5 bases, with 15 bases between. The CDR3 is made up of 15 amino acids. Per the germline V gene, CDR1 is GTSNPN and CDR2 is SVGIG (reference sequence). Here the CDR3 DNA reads TGTGCCTGGAGTGCCCCAGACAGCAGACATCAGCCCCAGCATTTT. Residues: CAWSAPDSRHQPQHF.

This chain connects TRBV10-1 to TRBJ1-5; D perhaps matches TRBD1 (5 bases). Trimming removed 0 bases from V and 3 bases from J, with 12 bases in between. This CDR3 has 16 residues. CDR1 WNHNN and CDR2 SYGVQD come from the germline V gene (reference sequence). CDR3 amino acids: CASSESTWGDNQPQHF. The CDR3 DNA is TGCGCCAGCAGTGAGTCGACCTGGGGGGACAATCAGCCCCAGCATTTT.

DNA for the CDR3: TGTGCCTTGATAAAGGACAGGGTAGGGGAAAAACTGTTTTTT. It specifies CALIKDRVGEKLFF. V and J are TRBV30 and TRBJ1-4, with TRBD1 matching over 8 bases. Germline V CDR1 and CDR2: GTSNPN, SVGIG (reference sequence). The CDR3 sequence is 14 residues long. V was clipped by 7 bases and J by 8 bases; unmatched bases: 12.

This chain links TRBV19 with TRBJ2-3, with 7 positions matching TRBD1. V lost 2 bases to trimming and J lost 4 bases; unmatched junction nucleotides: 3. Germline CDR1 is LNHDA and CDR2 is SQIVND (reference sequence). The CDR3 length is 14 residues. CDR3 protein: CASSIRQGSDTQYF. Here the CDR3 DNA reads TGTGCCAGTAGTATACGACAGGGATCAGATACGCAGTATTTT.

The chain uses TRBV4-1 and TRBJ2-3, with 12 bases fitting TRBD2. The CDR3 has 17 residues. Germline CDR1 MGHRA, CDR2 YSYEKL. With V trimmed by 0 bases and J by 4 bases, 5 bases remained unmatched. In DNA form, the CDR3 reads TGCGCCAGCAGCCAAGAAGCTAGCGGGGGGGCCGCAGATACGCAGTATTTT. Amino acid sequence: CASSQEASGGAADTQYF.

The CDR3 region is CASSPRTGHLTGELFF. The CDR3 bases are TGTGCCAGCTCCCCCCGAACGGGACACCTCACCGGGGAGCTGTTTTTT. The J gene is TRBJ2-2, the V gene TRBV18, with TRBD1 as a possible D gene (6 bases). Per the germline V gene, CDR1 is KGHSH and CDR2 is LQKENI. The CDR3 sequence is 16 residues long. V was trimmed by 6 bases and J by 4 bases, leaving 18 bases between them.

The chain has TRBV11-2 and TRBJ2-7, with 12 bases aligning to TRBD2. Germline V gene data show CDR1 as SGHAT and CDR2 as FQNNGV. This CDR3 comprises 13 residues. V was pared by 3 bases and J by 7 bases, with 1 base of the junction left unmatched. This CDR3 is CASSLTSGGEQYF. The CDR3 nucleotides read TGTGCCAGCAGCTTGACTAGCGGGGGAGAGCAGTACTTC.

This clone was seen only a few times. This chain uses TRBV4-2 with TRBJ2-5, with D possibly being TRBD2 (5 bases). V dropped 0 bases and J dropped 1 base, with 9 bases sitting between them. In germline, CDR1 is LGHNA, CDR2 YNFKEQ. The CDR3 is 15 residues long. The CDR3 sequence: CASSQDLEGQETQYF. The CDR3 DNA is TGTGCCAGCAGCCAAGATCTTGAGGGCCAAGAGACCCAGTACTTC.